This is a list of T cell receptor beta chains from one sample in a study of metastatic and nonmetastatic thyroid tumors. With MiXCR, TCRdb reprocessed the PCR reads. The sample yields about 59,000 clones, 25% to 35% seen once. The sequencing input was blood. These TCRs come from a female donor with papillary thyroid cancer or a benign thyroid nodule (not recorded which). Some clones in this sample may be carry-over from other donors' samples. The CDR3 runs from the conserved cysteine through the conserved F or W. The order of the fields is J gene, V gene, CDR3 protein.

>TRBJ2-1|TRBV19
CASRPSGSYNEQFF
>TRBJ1-6|TRBV6-1
CASSDSQNSPLHF
>TRBJ2-7|TRBV19
CASSFGGRASYEQYF
>TRBJ2-7|TRBV20-1
CSASLGGEGNEQYF
>TRBJ2-2|TRBV12-5
CASGLGLAGELFF
>TRBJ1-2|TRBV2
CASIKAPGKRYGYTF
>TRBJ1-1|TRBV2
CASRTGGHTEAFF
>TRBJ2-1|TRBV19
CASRGQVPNEQFF
>TRBJ2-7|TRBV6-1
CASSEWGLTPYEQYF
>TRBJ2-7|TRBV5-1
CASSLLTGVEQYF
>TRBJ1-6|TRBV6-5
CASSFPDSGRSPLHF
>TRBJ2-1|TRBV7-2
CASSPGLWNEQFF
>TRBJ2-5|TRBV18
CASSPRTARETQYF
>TRBJ1-1|TRBV12-3/TRBV12-4
CASSLEWGTEAFF
>TRBJ2-5|TRBV19
CASKETSGAQETQYF
>TRBJ2-2|TRBV5-1
CASSLDLAGTGELFF
>TRBJ2-3|TRBV5-1
CASLRGGSTDTQYF
>TRBJ2-2|TRBV4-2
CASSGTSGTPNTGELFF
>TRBJ1-1|TRBV19
CASSARQVNTEAFF
>TRBJ2-1|TRBV6-5
CASSYSRTWDNEQFF
>TRBJ2-7|TRBV6-5
CASRSRQGKQYF
>TRBJ2-2|TRBV6-2/TRBV6-3
CASSYRGAGGGTGELFF
>TRBJ2-1|TRBV28
CASTPQGPYNEQFF
>TRBJ2-2|TRBV6-6
CASSYLGGQSRSGELFF
>TRBJ2-3|TRBV7-2
CASSSTSGRDTQYF
>TRBJ2-1|TRBV6-1
CASSSTSLGQFF
>TRBJ1-6|TRBV30
CAWTAGQGGSYNSPLHF
>TRBJ2-7|TRBV3-1
CASSLSGPGEQYF
>TRBJ2-1|TRBV12-3/TRBV12-4
CASSLAALLVPRGEQFF
>TRBJ2-3|TRBV7-2
CASSFGLTDTQYF
>TRBJ2-7|TRBV9
CASSAPGTATYEQYF
>TRBJ2-1|TRBV11-1
CASSWGWATYNEQFF
>TRBJ1-2|TRBV20-1
CSARAGTGIYGYTF
>TRBJ2-1|TRBV12-5
CASGPLAEPTYNEQFF
>TRBJ1-2|TRBV5-1
CASSLHPAYGYTF
>TRBJ2-1|TRBV30
CAWGTVSYNEQFF
>TRBJ2-3|TRBV7-3
CASSPRYTDTQYF
>TRBJ2-7|TRBV11-3
CASSATYEQYF
>TRBJ1-2|TRBV4-1
CASSQQEGQGAVYGYTF
>TRBJ1-4|TRBV12-3/TRBV12-4
CASSLAGVVEKLFF